This TCR beta chain comes out of a study of regulatory T cells in long-lasting Graves disease (TCRdb year 2021). In terms of the full investigation: Newly diagnosed Graves' disease patients had taken antithyroid drugs for less than 3 months. A total of around 35 samples were covered by TCR sequencing, comprising some 13 persistent and 20 newly diagnosed Graves' disease patients. Persistent Graves' disease patients were compared with newly diagnosed Graves' disease patients by peripheral blood TCR sequencing and RNA sequencing. The study took place in China and was registered as a clinical trial.

Beyond this particular receptor, the publication reports: Patients with persistent disease shared more public clonotypes (about 2,700) than newly diagnosed patients did (around 980). Only peripheral blood was studied, because thyroid tissue, the primary lesion, was inaccessible. Sequencing and analysis were restricted to the TCR beta chain. Persistent disease showed preferential use of TRBV28, TRBJ1-2 and TRBJ2-5, whereas newly diagnosed disease favored TRBV20-1 and TRBJ2-1. Persistent Graves' disease patients showed lower TCR Shannon entropy and fewer highly expanded clones than newly diagnosed patients, suggesting clonal expansion. The authors noted that the small sample size was a limitation that may lower accuracy.

V is cut by 4 bases and J by 4 bases, and the space between the germline ends is 10 bases. The germline V gene gives CDR1 as MNHEY and CDR2 as SVGAGI. The CDR3 spans 13 residues, from the cysteine through the phenylalanine. Only the CDR3 region is kept as DNA, spanning 39 bases read in frame from base 1. According to the study, the label for this sample's time point signals: newly diagnosed GD, antithyroid drugs for less than 3 months. For both TCR sequencing and RNA sequencing, RNA was extracted from PBMCs using TRIzol. The diagnosis of Graves' disease followed American Thyroid Association guidelines. Patients for the study were recruited at an endocrinology department in Xi'an, China. Each patient gave around 9 milliliters of peripheral blood, collected in an EDTA anticoagulant tube. Ficoll Paque Plus density gradient separation was used to isolate PBMCs, and no further T cell sorting was performed. An Agilent 2100 Bioanalyzer and agarose gel were used to check RNA quality, and a NanoDrop 2000 was used to measure RNA concentration.

This clonotype has at least ten counts. What this receptor recognizes is not known. No quality values exist for individual bases; no much larger clone is one base distant. The library was generated by multiplex PCR. The sequencer was an Illumina HiSeq 4000. iRepertoire HTBI primers and Arm-PCR amplification of CDR3 regions were used to construct TCR beta libraries. PCR products were gel purified before sequencing. On the authors' methods: Gene usage analysis of CDR3 amino acid clonotypes used the approximately 62 TRBV and 12 to 15 TRBJ segments found across samples. Filtered high-quality paired reads were merged into contigs using COPE and FqMerger. BLAST was used to align contigs to the IMGT TRBV, TRBD and TRBJ reference genes, and CDR3 was defined following IMGT. Highly expanded clones were defined as clonotypes with a frequency above 0.1%. Repertoire diversity was measured by Shannon entropy, and V-J evenness by the Gini coefficient. A clonotype found in more than one individual was treated as public. TCRdb handled the public reads itself, with Q25 trimming in fastp and clone calling in MiXCR, and kept productive beta chains. Each record represents a unique CDR3 protein, reported with the most common genes and DNA among its rows. TCRdb, not the original authors, processed these V and J calls. Present in this sample are under 700,000 distinct CDR3 sequences, about 16% of which were seen just once. More than 20% of the sample goes to the ten largest clones.

The sample also formed part of further work on T cells in Graves' hyperthyroidism and ophthalmopathy. As the second paper documents: A patient counted as having stable Graves' hyperthyroidism if no progression to ophthalmopathy occurred over 18 months of follow-up. Hyperthyroidism patients were newly diagnosed, had a disease duration of under 2 months, and were aged 18 to 65 years. Patients with uncontrolled infections, other autoimmune diseases, pregnancy or lactation were excluded. Diagnoses were established on the basis of clinical symptoms, serum thyroxine and TRAb, thyroid ultrasound, and orbital computed tomography. The TCR CDR3 was subjected to a first round of RT-PCR using the HTBI primer set and the Qiagen OneStep RT-PCR kit. Blood samples also contained most of the expanded thyroid clonotypes (frequency above 0.001), which suggests that blood repertoires may reflect thyroid immune responses. A 13 V-J signature model separated ophthalmopathy from stable hyperthyroidism, with around 90% sensitivity and just under 84% specificity in cross-validation and 80%/75% in testing. In validation, the model predicted progression to ophthalmopathy a median of around six months before onset, with over 60% sensitivity and 72.22% specificity. A discovery cohort of roughly 100 patients, roughly 45 with Graves' ophthalmopathy and over 55 with stable Graves' hyperthyroidism, was used to find distinguishing TCR V-J signatures. Whether ophthalmopathy could be predicted prospectively was tested in an independent validation cohort made up of about 20 hyperthyroidism patients plus 17 patients who later progressed to ophthalmopathy. The 75 to 100 discovery patients were randomly split 7:3 into training and test sets. In addition, the study compared T-cell repertoires in thyroid tissue and in blood from several Graves' hyperthyroidism patients. Following sampling, methimazole starting at 30 mg daily was given to hyperthyroidism patients, and high-dose intravenous methylprednisolone was given to ophthalmopathy patients. A second multiplex PCR round built the libraries, followed by size selection and purification. Sequencing of the libraries was done on an Illumina HiSeq2000 using paired-end 100 bp reads. SOAPnuke was used to process the raw data, with reads discarded if the reads contained adapters or uncalled bases, had a mean Phred below 15, or lacked an exact constant-primer or identifier match. COPE v1.2.5 was used to merge high-quality paired reads, and clonotypes were defined as unique nucleotide sequences. Clonotypes were aligned to IMGT TRBV, TRBD and TRBJ reference segments using MiTCR v1.1. Only V-J combinations with frequency above 0.0001, covering approximately 99% of repertoires, were analysed. The TCS score was defined as the ratio of F50 (clonal expansion) to E x V (chaos), calculated using BLOSUM62-based TCRdist between CDR3 peptides within each V-J. Welch's t-statistics and random forest reduced around 510 V-J features to 13, which were used in a naive Bayes classifier (R e1071). Sample size was not statistically predetermined, and blinding of investigators to group allocation was not performed. The paper describes TCR Vbeta CDR3 sequencing of roughly 130 peripheral blood samples, made up of 43 ophthalmopathy patients, 70 to 80 hyperthyroidism patients and roughly 17 progressor patients.

The receptor chain draws on TRBV6-5 and TRBJ1-2, with the D gene not confidently named. The sequences come from peripheral blood mononuclear cells (PBMCs), collected at new diagnosis, from a patient treated with antithyroid drugs. This clonotype was sampled from a woman aged 35-60 years with Graves disease. Donor details come from another sample of the same person, matched by shared clones. Here the CDR3 is given as CASSSLGSYGYTF. The sequenced DNA: TGTGCCAGCAGTTCCTTGGGCTCCTATGGCTACACCTTC.